This T cell receptor beta chain was captured in a study of metastatic and nonmetastatic thyroid tumors. Study-wide points: TCR beta diversity was reportedly significantly higher in malignant thyroid tumors than benign nodules, in blood and tumor.

As originally analysed: Construction of a distant-metastasis classifier for papillary thyroid cancer relied on CDR3 differences across clinicopathological groups. Via MiXCR, TCRdb re-called the PCR reads. The V and J calls follow TCRdb's processing rather than the paper's. The sample includes 35,000 to 50,000 clones, less than 20% seen only once; the top ten take 9.9%. This clone was recorded at least ten times. Antigen specificity is unknown. J lost 3 bases, V lost 1 base, and 8 bases had no gene match. Germline CDR1 DFQATT, CDR2 SNEGSKA (reference sequence). This CDR3 comprises 15 residues. Treatment of any kind had been given to no patient before thyroid surgery.

The sequenced sample was tumor tissue. The chain recombines TRBV20-1 with TRBJ2-7, with 8 bases identical to TRBD2. The source is a female donor with papillary thyroid cancer or a benign thyroid nodule (not recorded which). Some clones in this sample may be carry-over from other donors' samples. The CDR3 spells CSARGAAGASYEQYF. For the CDR3, the DNA is TGCAGTGCTAGAGGGGCAGCGGGAGCTAGCTACGAGCAGTACTTC.